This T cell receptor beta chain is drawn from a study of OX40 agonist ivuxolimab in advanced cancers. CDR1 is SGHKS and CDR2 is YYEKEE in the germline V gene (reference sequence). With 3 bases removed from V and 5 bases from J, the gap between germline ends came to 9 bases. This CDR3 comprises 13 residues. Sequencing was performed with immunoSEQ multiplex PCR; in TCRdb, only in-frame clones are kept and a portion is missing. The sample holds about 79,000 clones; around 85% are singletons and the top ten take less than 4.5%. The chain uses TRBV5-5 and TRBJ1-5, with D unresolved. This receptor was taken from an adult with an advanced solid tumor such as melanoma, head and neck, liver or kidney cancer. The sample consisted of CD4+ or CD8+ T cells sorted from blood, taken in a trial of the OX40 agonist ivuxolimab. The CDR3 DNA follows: TGTGCCAGCAGCTCTTGGGGAGATCAGCCCCAGCATTTT. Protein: CASSSWGDQPQHF.